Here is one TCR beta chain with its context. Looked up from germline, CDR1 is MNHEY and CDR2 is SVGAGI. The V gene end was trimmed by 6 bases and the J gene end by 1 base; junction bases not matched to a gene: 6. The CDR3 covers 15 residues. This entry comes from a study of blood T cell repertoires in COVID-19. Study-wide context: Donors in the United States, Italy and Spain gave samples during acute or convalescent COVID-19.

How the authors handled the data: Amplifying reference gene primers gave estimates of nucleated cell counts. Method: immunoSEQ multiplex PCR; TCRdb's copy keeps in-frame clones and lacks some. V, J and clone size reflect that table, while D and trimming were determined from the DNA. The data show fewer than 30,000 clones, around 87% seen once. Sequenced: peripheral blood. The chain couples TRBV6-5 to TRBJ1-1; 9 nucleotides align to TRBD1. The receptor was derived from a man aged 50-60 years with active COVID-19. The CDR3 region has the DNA TGTGCCAGCAGGCGGGACAGGGCGGCGAACACTGAAGCTTTCTTT. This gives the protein CASRRDRAANTEAFF.